This T cell receptor beta chain appears in the sequencing data of a study of a mutant IDH1 vaccine in newly diagnosed glioma. General observations from the study: Pseudoprogression apparently lacked any relation to changes in top peripheral T cell clonotypes.

CDR3 size: 16 residues. Germline V gene lookup returns CDR1 SNHLY and CDR2 FYNNEI. The junction had 11 bases not matched to a gene; V was cut back by 2 bases and J by 7 bases. As concerns this clone: Its antigen is as yet unknown.

Repertoires were generated with immunoSEQ multiplex PCR, while TCRdb's copy carries only in-frame clones and drops some. The table has roughly 56,000 clones, around 80% seen once; the top ten hold roughly 5%. Regarding time point: week 47, end of study. Topical imiquimod accompanied each vaccine dose, which consisted of 300 ug of mutant IDH1 20-mer peptide. Vaccinations, eight in total, occurred in weeks 1, 3, 5, 7, 11, 15, 19, 23. The chain joins TRBV2 to TRBJ2-5; the match to TRBD2 covers 9 bases. The receptor's source is a woman aged 35 to 49 with glioma. Some clones in this sample may be carry-over from other donors' samples. Sequences were derived from PBMCs, sampled from a glioma patient whose treatment included an IDH1 peptide vaccine. CDR3 protein: CASSERLAGPRGTQYF. The CDR3 DNA sequence: TGTGCCAGCAGTGAAAGGCTAGCGGGGCCTCGGGGGACCCAGTACTTC.